The following is a T cell receptor beta chain sequence with its context. Its recognized antigen is unknown. One base away there is no much larger clone; base qualities are not given. The data stem from a study of vaccination and CD4 T cells after COVID-19 (dated by TCRdb to between 2021 and 2023). Regarding the research as a whole: Convalescent patients had a positive SARS-CoV-2 result on nasal swab PCR, and of these patients, several had mild disease and one had severe disease. For stimulating the cultures, overlapping spike peptide pools were used, derived from SARS-CoV-2 as well as from the common cold coronaviruses HCoV-NL63, HCoV-OC43 and HCoV-229E. In roughly nine COVID-19 convalescent patients and 4 infection-naive healthy vaccine recipients, the spike-specific CD4+ TCR repertoire before mRNA vaccination was compared with the repertoire after mRNA vaccination. Post-COVID blood samples from convalescent patients were collected a median of around 100 days after diagnosis, with a range of 35 to 161 days. Post-vaccine blood samples were obtained a median of about 72 days after the second vaccine dose, with a range of about 12 to 241 days. The convalescent cohort included six males and four females, with two Hispanic individuals, seven Caucasians, two Asians and one multiracial person. In control cultures, a CEFX viral epitope pool was used as positive control, an HIV-1 Nef peptide pool was used as negative control, or no peptide was added. Each participant got two doses of either the Pfizer-BioNTech BNT162b2 vaccine (n=8) or the Moderna mRNA-1273 vaccine (n=2).

Here is what the overall study found, with its caveats: Nearly all vaccine-specific clones in convalescent patients (304 of 307) were mono-reactive for SARS-CoV-2 spike rather than cross-reactive with common cold coronaviruses. In convalescent patients, a median 86.3% of post-vaccine SARS-CoV-2-reactive clones were detected only after vaccination, suggesting vaccine-specific priming. The median number of SARS-CoV-2-reactive clonotypes rose from 21 after infection to roughly 38 after vaccination, but the change was not significant. The study included relatively few convalescent patients and did not analyze early timepoints after natural infection.

Read against the paper, the sample's treatment or condition label means: approximately 9-day PBMC culture with coronavirus spike peptide pools or control peptides (ViraFEST assay). The study used the ViraFEST assay, which expanded antigen-specific T cells with peptide pools and then identified expanded clonotypes by TCR sequencing. The positive SARS-CoV-2 PCR tests of the convalescent patients were dated from March to December 2020, before the Alpha, Beta and Delta variants emerged in the United States. PBMCs were cultured at 1.5 million to 2 million per well in IMDM supplemented with 5% human AB serum and about 10 IU/ml IL-2, with about 10 ug/ml peptide pools added. Half of the culture medium was replaced with fresh IL-2-containing medium on days 3 and 7. Once the cells had been in culture for roughly 11 days, the EasySep CD4+ T cell isolation kit was used to isolate CD4+ T cells by negative selection. Ficoll-Paque Plus gradient centrifugation was used to isolate PBMCs from whole blood, and the isolated PBMCs were then either used fresh or cryopreserved at -140C. Culture conditions were generally each tested in triplicate wells.

Library generation was performed with PCR. DNA from cultured CD4+ T cells underwent TCR sequencing with the Oncomine TCR Beta short-read assay at the Johns Hopkins FTIC core. Genomic DNA was extracted from the cultured CD4+ T cells with the QIAamp micro DNA kit. The Oncomine TCR Beta libraries from cultured CD4+ T cells were pooled using unique dual indexes and then sequenced on an Illumina iSeq 100. The authors' pipeline ran thus. Non-productive sequences were filtered out, and CDR3s that did not start with C, did not end with F or W, or were shorter than 7 amino acids were discarded. Antigen-specific clonotypes were identified using the MANAFEST web application through comparison of peptide-stimulated wells with reference and other culture wells. Positive clones required FDR below 0.05, an odds ratio above 5, and productive frequency above 0.1% in at least two of three replicate wells. Cross-reactive clonotypes were defined as significantly expanded in both SARS-CoV-2 spike wells and at least one common cold coronavirus spike condition. Levenshtein distances (stringdist) and unrooted phylogenetic trees (ape) in R version 3.6.1 were used to assess CDR3 homology. TCRdb reprocessed the public reads (quality trimming at Q25 with fastp, clone calling with MiXCR) and kept in-frame beta chains. Each entry merges the rows of one CDR3 protein and shows their most common DNA and genes. Clone size and V and J calls follow TCRdb, not the original study. Across this sample there are roughly 7,200 distinct CDR3 sequences, with around 63% seen only once. The top ten clones comprise 34% of the sample.

V and J lose 0 bases and 7 bases, and a span of 20 bases separates them. CDR1 SEHNR and CDR2 FQNEAQ were looked up in the germline V gene (reference sequence). The cysteine opens and the phenylalanine closes a CDR3 of 17 amino acids. Just the 51-base CDR3 DNA is kept, in frame starting at base 1. The chain is encoded by TRBV7-9 joined to TRBJ2-3; the D segment may tentatively be TRBD1 or TRBD2, each giving 6 matched bases. This receptor was taken from a human donor who had recovered from COVID-19. The specimen was CD4+ T cells from blood, cultured in vitro. The DNA sequence is as follows: TGTGCCAGCAGCTTAGCCGGGACACAGGAGGGTAGACATACGCAGTATTTT. Its translation reads: CASSLAGTQEGRHTQYF.